The 19 T cell receptor beta chains listed next were all sequenced from one sample in a study of vaccination and CD4 T cells after COVID-19. These receptors' targets are unknown. The treatment was: approximately nine-day PBMC culture with coronavirus spike peptide pools or control peptides (ViraFEST assay). At the Johns Hopkins FTIC core, DNA taken from cultured CD4+ T cells was sequenced by way of the Oncomine TCR Beta short-read assay. TCRdb re-called the PCR reads through MiXCR, storing one row per CDR3 protein. The sample gives fewer than 20,000 distinct CDR3 sequences, about 56% of which show up once; 7.2% is in the top ten. Sequencing used CD4+ T cells from blood, cultured in vitro, obtained before SARS-CoV-2 vaccination. These receptors were collected from a human donor who had recovered from COVID-19.

This clonotype was observed a few times. V is TRBV19 and J is TRBJ2-7, with 11 bases identical to TRBD2. CDR1 is LNHDA and CDR2 is SQIVND in the germline V gene (reference sequence). The CDR3 extends over 15 amino acids. With 11 bases clipped from V and 2 bases from J, the junction kept 11 bases outside the gene matches. CDR3 DNA sequence: TGTGCCCCGTCCCGGGGACTAGCGGAGACCTACGAGCAGTACTTC. This translates into CAPSRGLAETYEQYF.

V and J are TRBV6-5 and TRBJ2-7; D perhaps matches TRBD1 (6 bases). Trimming took off 0 bases at V and 2 bases at J, with 14 bases between the two ends. The CDR3 runs 16 residues. The germline V gene has CDR1 MNHEY and CDR2 SVGAGI. The CDR3 protein is CASSYSAGDTPYEQYF. The CDR3 nucleotides read TGTGCCAGCAGTTACTCGGCCGGGGACACACCCTACGAGCAGTACTTC.

The chain combines TRBV20-1 with TRBJ1-5; D uncertain. Trimming removed 0 bases at V and 2 bases at J, with 11 bases between. The CDR3 consists of 15 residues. From germline, CDR1 is DFQATT and CDR2 SNEGSKA (reference sequence). CDR3 residues: CSARDGRDGNQPQHF. CDR3 nucleotides: TGCAGTGCTAGAGATGGTAGGGATGGCAATCAGCCCCAGCATTTT.

This clonotype occurred a few times. One end of the junction fails to match germline, which may point to a read error. The CDR3 loop is CASSLSLVGEQFF. The DNA for the CDR3 is TGTGCCAGCAGTTTGAGTCTAGTTGGCGAGCAGTTCTTC. The chain has TRBV10-3 and TRBJ2-1, with D unresolved. This CDR3 comprises 13 residues. Germline CDR1 ENHRY, CDR2 SYGVKD.

This chain uses TRBV5-6 with TRBJ2-3; TRBD2 agrees at 7 bases. The CDR3 contains 16 residues. Germline CDR1 SGHDT, CDR2 YYEEEE. V lost 4 bases and J lost 4; bases outside the gene matches: 12. The CDR3 loop reads CASSIPGAGVSDTQYF. For the CDR3, the DNA is TGTGCCAGCAGCATCCCCGGCGCGGGAGTGTCAGATACGCAGTATTTT.

The gene calls are TRBV7-3 and TRBJ2-2; no clear D gene. Trimming left V 0 bases short and J 7 bases short, with 18 bases between. Germline CDR1 is SGHTA and CDR2 is FQGTGA. This CDR3 has 17 residues. The CDR3 is CASSLTAFEATGGELFF. In DNA form, the CDR3 reads TGTGCCAGCAGCTTAACTGCGTTTGAGGCCACGGGCGGGGAGCTGTTTTTT.

The V call is TRBV7-2, the J call TRBJ2-2; a weak D match, TRBD2 (5 bases). CDR3 size: 15 residues. V was trimmed by 5 bases and J by 4 bases, leaving 14 bases between them. CDR1 and CDR2 (germline): SGHTA, FQGNSA. CDR3 in DNA: TGTGCCAGCAGCCCCACTAGGGATGCCACCGGGGAGCTGTTTTTT. As protein: CASSPTRDATGELFF.

This clonotype was detected a few times. V gene TRBV20-1 combines with J gene TRBJ2-1, with 10 bases aligning to TRBD2. Losses at the gene ends were 8 bases for V and 10 bases for J; bases not matched to a gene: 5. CDR3 length: 11 amino acids. Germline CDR1 reads DFQATT; CDR2 reads SNEGSKA (reference sequence). Written as DNA, the CDR3 is TGCAGTCTTGATAGCGGGAGGGAGCAGTTCTTC. Translation: CSLDSGREQFF.

This clonotype showed up just a few times. As DNA, the CDR3 is TGTGCCAGCAGTTACGACAGGGGCTCTGGGGCCAACGTCCTGACTTTC. Translating it yields CASSYDRGSGANVLTF. The chain uses TRBV6-2 or TRBV6-3 and TRBJ2-6, with TRBD1 matching over 8 bases. Germline lookup yields CDR1 MNHEY and CDR2 SVGEGT. The CDR3 contains 16 residues. V shed 2 bases and J 0 bases; nucleotides not matched to a gene: 0.

This chain links TRBV5-4 with TRBJ2-5, with D perhaps TRBD2 (6 bases). Germline CDR1 SGHNT, CDR2 YYREEE (reference sequence). V lost 4 bases and J lost 5, with 15 bases in between. This CDR3 is 14 amino acids long. This CDR3 reads CASSTEAGPETQYF. CDR3 nucleotides: TGTGCCAGCAGCACGGAGGCGGGGCCGGAGACCCAGTACTTC.

This clonotype has more than one count but fewer than ten. V and J are TRBV11-2 and TRBJ2-3; TRBD1 aligns across 9 bases. CDR3 length equals 15 residues. Germline V CDR1 and CDR2: SGHAT, FQNNGV. V was clipped by 8 bases and J by 4 bases; unmatched bases: 10. The CDR3 protein is CASGTDRGRSDTQYF. CDR3 DNA sequence: TGTGCCAGCGGCACGGACAGGGGAAGGTCAGATACGCAGTATTTT.

This CDR3 reads CASGDNEQFF. CDR3 nucleotide sequence: TGTGCCAGCGGGGACAATGAGCAGTTCTTC. V and J are TRBV9 and TRBJ2-1, with D uncertain. The CDR3 runs to 10 residues. Per the germline V gene, CDR1 is SGDLS and CDR2 is YYNGEE. The V end was cut by 7 bases, the J end by 5 bases, with 4 bases between.

This chain links TRBV7-2 with TRBJ2-4; 10 nucleotides line up with TRBD2. CDR1 SGHTA and CDR2 FQGNSA come from the germline V gene. Unmatched junction bases numbered 2, after V lost 2 bases and J lost 10 bases. The CDR3 consists of 13 residues. The CDR3 nucleotides read TGTGCCAGCAGCTTAACTAGCGGGATAATTCAGTACTTC. This codes for CASSLTSGIIQYF.

The chain joins TRBV11-2 to TRBJ2-7; weak D call: TRBD2 (5 bases). V was trimmed by 1 base and J by 2 bases, leaving 12 bases between them. The CDR3 loop spans 15 amino acids. CDR1 SGHAT and CDR2 FQNNGV come from the germline V gene. The CDR3 DNA reads as TGTGCCAGCAGCTTAGTACTAGGTTTTACCTACGAGCAGTACTTC. Encoded protein: CASSLVLGFTYEQYF.

Within the sample, this clonotype is medium-sized. This chain joins TRBV6-2 or TRBV6-3 and TRBJ2-7; D not resolved. V was shortened by 2 bases and J by 0 bases, with 8 bases between the two germline ends. Germline values: CDR1 MNHEY, CDR2 SVGEGT. This CDR3 region has 14 residues. The CDR3 loop is CASSYRATSYEQYF. Here the CDR3 DNA reads TGTGCCAGCAGTTACCGTGCCACCTCCTACGAGCAGTACTTC.

The V call is TRBV12-3 or TRBV12-4, the J call TRBJ2-5; D may be TRBD2 (6 bases). V lost 3 bases, J lost 1 base, and 9 bases lay in between. The CDR3 contains 14 residues. CDR3 region: CASSFRGIQETQYF. The CDR3 nucleotides are TGTGCCAGCAGTTTCCGCGGGATCCAAGAGACCCAGTACTTC.

The chain couples TRBV6-1 to TRBJ1-5, with 9 bases aligning to TRBD1. Germline CDR1 is MNHNS and CDR2 is SASEGT. CDR3 size: 17 residues. With 6 bases clipped from V and 4 bases from J, the junction kept 13 bases outside the gene matches. The DNA for the CDR3 is TGTGCCAGCAGCCCCATCACGGGACAGGGTAAAAATCAGCCCCAGCATTTT. The encoded protein is CASSPITGQGKNQPQHF.

This chain links TRBV2 with TRBJ2-5, with 7 bases that match TRBD1. The CDR3 has 14 residues. From germline, CDR1 is SNHLY and CDR2 FYNNEI. The J segment lost 7 bases and the V segment lost 1 base, leaving 6 bases of the junction unmatched. The CDR3 reads CASSEGDRVGTQYF. The CDR3 region has the DNA TGTGCCAGCAGTGAAGGAGACAGGGTCGGGACCCAGTACTTC.

This clonotype was seen a few times. The chain recombines TRBV20-1 with TRBJ1-1; D gene unclear. Germline values: CDR1 DFQATT, CDR2 SNEGSKA (reference sequence). This CDR3 has 12 residues. V lost 3 bases to trimming and J lost 4 bases, with 9 bases between them. CDR3 protein: CSASAGSTEAFF. The CDR3 DNA is TGCAGTGCTAGCGCGGGCAGCACTGAAGCTTTCTTT.